A selection of T cell receptor beta chains follows, all from one sample in a study of shared clonotypes between healthy human individuals. The data were produced by immunoSEQ multiplex PCR, yet TCRdb's version contains in-frame clones alone and is incomplete. The sample gives about 1 million clones, under 80% of which show up once; roughly 1.4% is in the top ten. The specimen was memory CD4+ T cells sorted from blood. The receptors derive from a man younger than 35 in good health. Each CDR3 is given with its conserved first and last residue. Clone size appears in some rows only: once, few, many, or a class for an expanded clone.

CASSSVTATEAFF	TRBV28	TRBJ1-1	many
CASSVEGQGSYEQYF	TRBV9	TRBJ2-7	.
CASSLVTNYGYTF	TRBV7-9	TRBJ1-2	.
CASGSGPPSTDTQYF	TRBV12-5	TRBJ2-3	.
CATTRTSGPYEQYF	TRBV27	TRBJ2-7	.
CASSPRTGMRYDYGYTF	TRBV14	TRBJ1-2	once
CASSPPGARRRFGTEAFF	TRBV18	TRBJ1-1	.
CAWSPQGAYTEAFF	TRBV30	TRBJ1-1	few
CASRSLSGYTF	TRBV27	TRBJ1-2	.
CASSQNLQGEQFF	TRBV5-1	TRBJ2-1	once
CASSLQGLGTDTQYF	TRBV5-1	TRBJ2-3	once
CASRRLAASYEQYF	TRBV6-1	TRBJ2-7	.
CASSLSIVGGGYTF	TRBV28	TRBJ1-2	.
CAWTGGSYEQYF	TRBV30	TRBJ2-7	once
CASMTGTGFSGNTIYF	TRBV2	TRBJ1-3	.
CASNQLAQGGETQYF	TRBV5-1	TRBJ2-5	once
CASSIGNSNQPQHF	TRBV19	TRBJ1-5	.